This is a list of T cell receptor beta chains from one sample in a study of cytotoxic CD8 clonotypes in ibrutinib-treated CLL. The repertoire was sequenced with immunoSEQ multiplex PCR; TCRdb's copy has only in-frame clones and lacks some. Seen here are hundreds of thousands of clones, 70% observed once, and the top ten hold about 16%. The sequenced sample was PBMCs, obtained after 24 months of ibrutinib treatment. Receptor source: a human donor with chronic lymphocytic leukemia. The CDR3 runs from the conserved cysteine through the conserved F or W. Fields, in order: clone size, J gene, D gene, V gene, CDR3 DNA, CDR3 protein. A D gene is named only where the DNA matches it firmly. Part of the rows lack a size; the others show once, few, many or a class for expanded clones.

few,TRBJ1-5,.,TRBV6-1,TGTGCCAGCAGTGAATACCCCGATCAGCCCCAGCATTTT,CASSEYPDQPQHF
.,TRBJ2-2,.,TRBV19,TGTGCCAGTAGTATGGCCGGGACCTCCACCGGGGAGCTGTTTTTT,CASSMAGTSTGELFF
few,TRBJ1-5,.,TRBV30,TGTGCCTGGAGTGTACTGAGCAATCAGCCCCAGCATTTT,CAWSVLSNQPQHF
.,TRBJ2-1,TRBD2,TRBV28,TGTGCCAGCAGTTTAGTGAGCGGGACTATCCACAATGAGCAGTTCTTC,CASSLVSGTIHNEQFF
once,TRBJ2-2,TRBD2,TRBV7-2,TGTGCCAGCAGAGGACTAGTAAGGGACACCGGGGAGCTGTTTTTT,CASRGLVRDTGELFF
.,TRBJ2-5,.,TRBV15,TGTGCCACCAGCAGAGATGCGGGGCCCGGCGGCGAGACCCAGTACTTC,CATSRDAGPGGETQYF
.,TRBJ2-3,TRBD1,TRBV4-2,TGTGCCAGCAGCCAAGAAGCTCCTTGGGACAGGGTTGTCGATACGCAGTATTTT,CASSQEAPWDRVVDTQYF
few,TRBJ1-2,TRBD1,TRBV6-1,TGTGCCAGCAGTGAAAACAGGGGAAACTATGGCTACACCTTC,CASSENRGNYGYTF
.,TRBJ2-3,.,TRBV2,TGTGCCGGAGGACTACATGATACGCAGTATTTT,CAGGLHDTQYF
.,TRBJ2-1,.,TRBV28,TGTGCCAGCAGTTCCCGACCCTATAGCGGATCCTACAATGAGCAGTTCTTC,CASSSRPYSGSYNEQFF
.,TRBJ2-3,.,TRBV28,TGTGCCAGCAGTACCCCCCCAGATACGCAGTATTTT,CASSTPPDTQYF
.,TRBJ2-7,.,TRBV6-5,TGTGCCAGCAATGGAGGGTATGGCAGCGAGCAGTACTTC,CASNGGYGSEQYF
.,TRBJ2-2,.,TRBV28,TGTGCCAGCAGTTTAGGGGGTAACACCGGGGAGCTGTTTTTT,CASSLGGNTGELFF
once,TRBJ1-5,.,TRBV19,TGTGCCAGCGGGGGACGTGCTAACCGACCTATTGGCAATCAGCCCCAGCATTTT,CASGGRANRPIGNQPQHF
once,TRBJ2-7,.,TRBV6-5,TGTGCCAGCAGTTACCGAGTTAACTACGAGCAGTACTTC,CASSYRVNYEQYF
.,TRBJ1-2,TRBD1,TRBV4-1,TGCGCCAGCAGCCTTGGACAGGGCGACTATGGCTACACCTTC,CASSLGQGDYGYTF
few,TRBJ1-1,.,TRBV23-1,TGCGCCAGCGGTAGATGGAACACTGAAGCTTTCTTT,CASGRWNTEAFF
.,TRBJ2-5,.,TRBV11-3,TGTGCCAGCAGCCCCGGGTCGAGGGAAGAGACCCAGTACTTC,CASSPGSREETQYF
few,TRBJ2-5,.,TRBV28,TGTGCCAGCAGCCCGGGGAAAGAGACCCAGTACTTC,CASSPGKETQYF
.,TRBJ2-5,TRBD1,TRBV19,TGTGCCAGTAGTGAGAGGGACAGCTCCCAAGAGACCCAGTACTTC,CASSERDSSQETQYF
.,TRBJ2-3,TRBD2,TRBV2,TGTGCCAGCAGTGCGGGAGGGGACACTGATACGCAGTATTTT,CASSAGGDTDTQYF
.,TRBJ2-7,.,TRBV28,TGTGCCAGCGGGGGACTTGCCTACGAGCAGTACTTC,CASGGLAYEQYF
.,TRBJ2-7,.,TRBV11-2,TGTGCCAGCAGCTTGGTGGAGGCGGACTACGAGCAGTACTTC,CASSLVEADYEQYF
.,TRBJ2-2,.,TRBV7-2,TGTGCCAGCAGCCTATTGCCTCTCAGGGGGGAGCTGTTTTTT,CASSLLPLRGELFF
.,TRBJ2-2,.,TRBV29-1,TGCAGCGTTGAAGAACATCGGGGCACCGGGGAGCTGTTTTTT,CSVEEHRGTGELFF
.,TRBJ2-7,.,TRBV2,TGTGCCAGCAGTGAATATAGAGAGTACGAGCAGTACTTC,CASSEYREYEQYF
.,TRBJ2-5,.,TRBV4-2,TGTGCCAGCAGCCACGATTACCAAGAGACCCAGTACTTC,CASSHDYQETQYF
.,TRBJ2-3,.,TRBV28,TGTGCCAGCAGCCCTCGGACGTATGATACGCAGTATTTT,CASSPRTYDTQYF
.,TRBJ2-3,.,TRBV5-4,TGTGCCACCTCGGAGGAGGTCGTGACAGATACGCAGTATTTT,CATSEEVVTDTQYF
.,TRBJ2-7,.,TRBV28,TGTGCCAGCAGTTTCGGCCCTGTTATCTCCTACGAGCAGTACTTC,CASSFGPVISYEQYF
.,TRBJ1-1,TRBD1,TRBV5-1,TGCGCCAGCAGCATAACCGGGACAGCTGACACTGAAGCTTTCTTT,CASSITGTADTEAFF
once,TRBJ2-1,.,TRBV11-2,TGTGCCAGCAAGGCAGGCCGGGATGAGCAGTTCTTC,CASKAGRDEQFF
.,TRBJ2-2,.,TRBV7-2,TGTGCCAGCAGCAAAGAGACAGGGAGGAGGACCGGGGAGCTGTTTTTT,CASSKETGRRTGELFF
.,TRBJ2-3,.,TRBV29-1,TGCAGGAACCATCTTGGACTGAGCCTGAGGGGTACAGATACGCAGTATTTT,CRNHLGLSLRGTDTQYF
.,TRBJ2-1,TRBD2,TRBV4-1,TGCGCCAGCAGCCAAGATGAACTAGCGGATAACAATGAGCAGTTCTTC,CASSQDELADNNEQFF
.,TRBJ2-2,.,TRBV9,TGTGCCAGCAGCACTAGCGGGACAGGGTCCGGGGAGCTGTTTTTT,CASSTSGTGSGELFF
.,TRBJ1-5,.,TRBV5-1,TGCGCCAGCAGCTCAGAAGGGGGAAATCAGCCCCAGCATTTT,CASSSEGGNQPQHF
.,TRBJ2-6,.,TRBV6-5,TGTGCCAGCAGGAACATGTCTGGGGCCAACGTCCTGACTTTC,CASRNMSGANVLTF
.,TRBJ1-2,.,TRBV5-1,TGCGCCAGCAGCTCGACCTCCCCCCCAGGGAGCTATGGCTACACCTTC,CASSSTSPPGSYGYTF
.,TRBJ2-4,.,TRBV6-6,TGTGCCAGCAGTGCGTCCGGGAAGGCCAAAAACATTCAGTACTTC,CASSASGKAKNIQYF
.,TRBJ2-3,.,TRBV7-3,TGTGCCAGCAGCTTAAGATCCAGTCCAGATACGCAGTATTTT,CASSLRSSPDTQYF
few,TRBJ2-7,TRBD2,TRBV28,TGTGCCAGCAGTTTAAGACTAGCGGCCTACGAGCAGTACTTC,CASSLRLAAYEQYF